The present TCR beta chain was sequenced within a study of cytomegalovirus exposure and HLA in healthy donors listed by TCRdb under 2017. With regard to the full study: According to a later analysis, one platform produced both the roughly 120 validation repertoires and the 666 repertoires of the first cohort. To predict cytomegalovirus infection status, the study brought together high-throughput TCR immunosequencing, statistical association of individual TCRs with disease status, and machine learning. The aim of the study was to test whether cataloging public T cell receptors could identify signatures of past pathogen exposure. Along with the approximately 650-subject first cohort, a separate validation cohort of over a hundred different subjects was used.

The donors were included in the validation cohort of over a hundred subjects, a group kept apart from the roughly 670-subject first cohort. In its sample, this clone was seen once. What this receptor recognizes is not known. Given the absence of the conserved phenylalanine or tryptophan at the CDR3 end, a read error is likely. No DNA is shown, since the ends of the CDR3 on it are uncertain; the CDR3 is the one TCRdb lists. The CDR3 sequence runs 12 residues, both termini included. From a lookup of the germline V gene, CDR1 and CDR2 are MDHEN and SYDVKM. Results and caveats for the whole study, not just this receptor: The classifier was reported to diagnose cytomegalovirus status with high specificity and sensitivity in both the original and validation cohorts. Subsequent analysis determined that TCRs grouped into clusters in the first cohort also showed a tendency toward co-occurrence across the 120 validation repertoires, and approximately 94% of cluster scores exceeded 0. A later analysis lacked HLA typing for the validation cohort, so it scored co-occurrence in that cohort across all 130 or so repertoires. Most TCR sequences were observed very rarely across donors, whereas some public TCRs were present in many individuals. According to the authors, the approach could potentially be generalized to other disease states and immunological phenotypes. A few of the identified cytomegalovirus-associated TCR beta chains were confirmed in vitro to be specific for cytomegalovirus antigens. A total of 150 to 200 TCR beta chains were listed by the study as associated with cytomegalovirus.

Receptor amplification or capture employed the immunoSEQ multiplex PCR assay. Turning to the authors' computational methods: A statistical classification framework was built for diagnosing cytomegalovirus status from the catalog of TCR beta chain sequences. The immuneACCESS repertoire file appears here via TCRdb, limited to in-frame rearrangements. These files lack a portion of the clones; in checked studies, under half of the deficit traces to unresolved V genes, and the cause of the others is not known. V, J and clone size are taken as reported in that table, and D and trimming were inferred from the DNA itself. Within this sample are tens of thousands of clones, with approximately 96% of them counted one time only. The ten largest clones capture 4.5% of the sample.

The chain joins TRBV28 to TRBJ1-2; the D call of TRBD1 is as the table states it, not checked on the DNA. The sample taken for sequencing was PBMCs. The sequence came from a woman younger than 35 in good health and CMV-seropositive. The CDR3 amino acid sequence is: CASSFPPDRVFS.